The source of this T cell receptor beta chain is a study of T-cell reconstitution after alpha-beta-depleted transplantation in children. During its preparation, the TCRbeta library received unique molecular identifiers. One entry per CDR3 protein results from TCRdb running MiXCR on the PCR reads. This sample has about 370,000 distinct CDR3 sequences, with about 20% found just once. CDR1 and CDR2 from the germline V gene are LNHNV and YYDKDF (reference sequence). This CDR3 comprises 14 residues. Trimming removed 0 bases at V and 6 bases at J, with 8 bases between. This TCR was sampled from a human donor who donated a stem cell graft to a child with acute myeloid leukemia. The chain is built from TRBV15 and TRBJ1-4, with a tentative D call TRBD1 (6 bases). Source: PBMCs from the stem cell graft donor, taken from the stem cell graft. Here the CDR3 DNA reads TGTGCCACCAGCAGAGACAGGGGAGATGAAAAACTGTTTTTT. Translated, it gives CATSRDRGDEKLFF.